Below, 8 T cell receptor beta chains from the same sample are listed, as sequenced in a study of T cell changes during pregnancy in multiple sclerosis (dated by TCRdb to between 2018 and 2020). The method behind the library was the immunoSEQ multiplex PCR assay. TCRdb carries this immuneACCESS record with in-frame sequences only. Its versions omit some clonotypes, under half of them owing to an unresolved V gene in the studies checked, with the rest unexplained. Recorded for this sample are approximately 85,000 clones; about nine tenths of them occurred a single time. Under 3% of the sample comes from the top ten. Sequenced here: peripheral blood, sampled in the first trimester of pregnancy. These receptors were collected from a female donor with multiple sclerosis, enrolled in a pregnancy study.

This chain connects TRBV5-6 to TRBJ1-2, with a possible D match to TRBD1 (5 bases). CDR3 length: 14 amino acids. CDR1 SGHDT and CDR2 YYEEEE come from the germline V gene. Between the trimmed V and J ends, which lost 2 bases and 6 bases, there was a span of 14 bases. In DNA, the CDR3 is TGTGCCAGCAGCTTTAGCTACGGGGGAGATGGCTACACCTTC. This gives the protein CASSFSYGGDGYTF.

This chain joins TRBV30 and TRBJ2-7, with D possibly being TRBD2 (5 bases). This CDR3 region has 14 residues. Germline lookup yields CDR1 GTSNPN and CDR2 SVGIG (reference sequence). Trimming removed 1 base from V and 3 bases from J, with 13 bases in between. The chain's CDR3 is CAWSGTELYYEQYF. In DNA, the CDR3 is TGTGCCTGGAGTGGGACTGAACTCTACTACGAGCAGTACTTC.

V gene TRBV5-1 combines with J gene TRBJ2-3; a possible D gene is TRBD2 (5 bases). CDR1 is SGHRS, CDR2 YFSETQ, per germline. V lost 0 bases to trimming and J lost 2 bases, with 10 bases between them. This CDR3 spans 15 amino acids. CDR3 coding DNA: TGCGCCAGCAGCTTGGCGGGATGGAACACAGATACGCAGTATTTT. This gives the protein CASSLAGWNTDTQYF.

The gene calls are TRBV13 and TRBJ2-3, with 11 nucleotides matching TRBD2. This CDR3 spans 16 amino acids. The junction had 6 bases not matched to a gene; V was cut back by 5 bases and J by 2 bases. Germline CDR1 reads PRHDT; CDR2 reads FYEKMQ (reference sequence). The CDR3 bases are TGTGCCAGCAGCACTATAGCGGGGGGGAACACAGATACGCAGTATTTT. This translates into CASSTIAGGNTDTQYF.

The rearrangement uses TRBV28 and TRBJ2-2; unclear D gene. Per germline, CDR1 MDHEN and CDR2 SYDVKM. The CDR3 totals 15 residues. Trimming shortened V by 5 bases and J by 7 bases, and 17 bases separated the two germline ends. DNA for the CDR3: TGTGCCAGCAGTCCACCTTTTTCCCCGGGCGGGGAGCTGTTTTTT. Translating gives CASSPPFSPGGELFF. The whole variable domain, filled in from reference TRBV28 and TRBJ2-2, reads DVKVTQSSRYLVKRTGEKVFLECVQDMDHENMFWYRQDPGLGLRLIYFSYDVKMKEKGDIPEGYSVSREKKERFSLILESASTNQTSMYLCASSPPFSPGGELFFGEGSRLTVL.

V and J are TRBV7-3 and TRBJ2-3, with a weak D call TRBD1 (5 bases). Trimming pared 2 bases from V and 1 base from J, leaving 10 bases between. This CDR3 has 15 residues. Per germline, CDR1 SGHTA and CDR2 FQGTGA. Here the CDR3 DNA reads TGTGCCAGCAGCTTAGTGGGGCACGGCACAGATACGCAGTATTTT. Translation gives CASSLVGHGTDTQYF. Full variable domain (remainder filled in from reference TRBV7-3 and TRBJ2-3): GAGVSQTPSNKVTEKGKYVELRCDPISGHTALYWYRQSLGQGPEFLIYFQGTGAADDSGLPNDRFFAVRPEGSVSTLKIQRTERGDSAVYLCASSLVGHGTDTQYFGPGTRLTVL.

J is TRBJ1-4 and V is TRBV7-9, with D hard to call. The CDR3 contains 13 residues. CDR1 and CDR2 from the germline V gene are SEHNR and FQNEAQ (reference sequence). V dropped 5 bases and J dropped 8 bases, with 12 bases sitting between them. The chain's CDR3 is CASSPERREKLFF. The CDR3, as DNA: TGTGCCAGCAGCCCGGAAAGGAGAGAAAAACTGTTTTTT.

V and J are TRBV2 and TRBJ2-7; possibly TRBD2 for D (5 bases). The CDR3 is made up of 14 amino acids. V was trimmed by 3 bases and J by 2 bases, leaving 11 bases between them. Per germline, CDR1 SNHLY and CDR2 FYNNEI. The CDR3 DNA follows: TGTGCCAGCAGTGAGAGGGTTTTGGCCTACGAGCAGTACTTC. Translated: CASSERVLAYEQYF.